Given below is one TCR beta chain in context. Its cognate antigen is unknown. Participants living with HIV all received treatment in the United States. The data derive from a study of long-term antiretroviral therapy in people with HIV. Study conclusions and caveats: Specimen acquisition occurred between 2004 and 2017, potentially under older ART regimens.

The germline gives CDR1 GTSNPN, CDR2 SVGIG (reference sequence). CDR3 length: 14 residues. Trimming stripped 1 base from V and 4 bases from J, with 8 bases between. Runs used v3.0 of the immunoSEQ assay and were done at survey level. Profiling relied on immunoSEQ multiplex PCR, and the TCRdb table lists in-frame clones only, not all of them. The data hold 30,000 to 40,000 clones, with 70% to 90% observed a single time. The source was unsorted PBMCs, collected 2.2 years after starting antiretroviral therapy. The chain uses TRBV30 and TRBJ2-6; maybe TRBD1 (6 bases). The clonotype comes from a man between 18 and 29 years old with HIV. The DNA for the CDR3 is TGTGCCTGGAGTGACAGGGCAGGGGCCAACGTCCTGACTTTC. This gives the protein CAWSDRAGANVLTF. Drawing the rest from reference TRBV30 and TRBJ2-6, the complete variable domain is SQTIHQWPATLVQPVGSPLSLECTVEGTSNPNLYWYRQAAGRGLQLLFYSVGIGQISSEVPQNLSASRPQDRQFILSSKKLLLSDSGFYLCAWSDRAGANVLTFGAGSRLTVL.